These T cell receptor beta chains were read from a single sample in a study of tumor-infiltrating lymphocytes in primary liver carcinoma. One entry per CDR3 protein, called by TCRdb with MiXCR from the multiplex PCR reads. The table lists over 45,000 distinct CDR3 sequences, 71% of them singletons. Sample: liver tumor tissue from sampling region 5. The source is a middle-aged man with primary liver carcinoma and hepatitis B virus infection. Both conserved end residues are part of each CDR3. The D gene is left open where the match is weak. The size field is filled for only some rows; it gives once, few, many or a size class.

clone size: many; J gene: TRBJ2-2; CDR3 length: 13; V gene: TRBV7-3; D gene: NA; CDR3 DNA: TGTGCCAGCAGCTCGTTTCCCCCCGGGGAGCTGTTTTTT; CDR3 protein: CASSSFPPGELFF
clone size: NA; J gene: TRBJ1-1; CDR3 length: 13; V gene: TRBV6-5; D gene: NA; CDR3 DNA: TGTGTCAGCAGTTACAGGGAGAACACTGTAGCTTTCTTT; CDR3 protein: CVSSYRENTVAFF
clone size: once; J gene: TRBJ2-3; CDR3 length: 17; V gene: TRBV7-8; D gene: NA; CDR3 DNA: TGTGCCAGCAGCTTAGATGCAAGTGGAGTTGGAACAGATACGAAGTATTTT; CDR3 protein: CASSLDASGVGTDTKYF
clone size: NA; J gene: TRBJ2-7; CDR3 length: 15; V gene: TRBV5-4; D gene: TRBD2; CDR3 DNA: TGTGCCAGCAGCTTGGATACTAGCGGGGGACGGGAGCAGTACTTC; CDR3 protein: CASSLDTSGGREQYF
clone size: many; J gene: TRBJ2-3; CDR3 length: 15; V gene: TRBV5-6; D gene: TRBD1; CDR3 DNA: TGTGCCAGCAGCTTGGCCGTGGACAGGCCAGATACGCAGTATTTT; CDR3 protein: CASSLAVDRPDTQYF
clone size: once; J gene: TRBJ2-5; CDR3 length: 16; V gene: TRBV11-2; D gene: NA; CDR3 DNA: TGTGCCAGCAGCTTAGGGAGTAGCGACCCGGAGGAGACCCAGTACTTT; CDR3 protein: CASSLGSSDPEETQYF
clone size: many; J gene: TRBJ2-2; CDR3 length: 12; V gene: TRBV6-2/TRBV6-3; D gene: NA; CDR3 DNA: TGTGCCAGCAGGCTTCCCCCCGGGACCGACATTTTT; CDR3 protein: CASRLPPGTDIF
clone size: NA; J gene: TRBJ2-1; CDR3 length: 15; V gene: TRBV6-1; D gene: NA; CDR3 DNA: TGTGCCAGCAGTGTACGGGCAGGAGCAGGGGTTGAGCAGTTCTTC; CDR3 protein: CASSVRAGAGVEQFF
clone size: many; J gene: TRBJ2-2; CDR3 length: 16; V gene: TRBV5-1; D gene: TRBD2; CDR3 DNA: TGCGCCAGCAGTTCTAGCGGGAGTGTGAACACCGGGGAGCTGTTTTTT; CDR3 protein: CASSSSGSVNTGELFF
clone size: many; J gene: TRBJ1-2; CDR3 length: 17; V gene: TRBV29-1; D gene: TRBD1; CDR3 DNA: TGCAGCGTTGAAGGGATCCCGCAGGGGGGACCTAACTATGGCTACACCTTC; CDR3 protein: CSVEGIPQGGPNYGYTF
clone size: NA; J gene: TRBJ2-6; CDR3 length: 14; V gene: TRBV2; D gene: NA; CDR3 DNA: TGTGCCAGCAGTGACATCCCTGAGGCCAACGTCCTGACTTTC; CDR3 protein: CASSDIPEANVLTF
clone size: NA; J gene: TRBJ1-1; CDR3 length: 13; V gene: TRBV6-1; D gene: NA; CDR3 DNA: TGTGTCAGCAATTTGGACATTTCCAGTGAAGCTTTCTTT; CDR3 protein: CVSNLDISSEAFF
clone size: NA; J gene: TRBJ2-7; CDR3 length: 14; V gene: TRBV13; D gene: NA; CDR3 DNA: TGTGTCAGCAGCTTAGCCCTCCCCAAAGGGAAGCAGTATTTC; CDR3 protein: CVSSLALPKGKQYF
clone size: NA; J gene: TRBJ1-2; CDR3 length: 15; V gene: TRBV6-1; D gene: TRBD1; CDR3 DNA: TGTGCCAGCAGCATAGCAGGGGGCATTGACTATGGCTACACCTTC; CDR3 protein: CASSIAGGIDYGYTF
clone size: many; J gene: TRBJ2-1; CDR3 length: 18; V gene: TRBV4-1; D gene: NA; CDR3 DNA: TGCGCCAGCAGCCAAGAACCGATAGGCGGTGACTCCTACAATGAGCAGTTCTTC; CDR3 protein: CASSQEPIGGDSYNEQFF
clone size: NA; J gene: TRBJ2-1; CDR3 length: 13; V gene: TRBV6-5; D gene: NA; CDR3 DNA: TGTGCCAGCAGTTACGGGGGGCTTGAGACCCAGTTCTTC; CDR3 protein: CASSYGGLETQFF
clone size: NA; J gene: TRBJ1-5; CDR3 length: 12; V gene: TRBV6-6; D gene: NA; CDR3 DNA: TGTGCCAGCAGTCTCCCCAATCGGCTCCAGCATTTT; CDR3 protein: CASSLPNRLQHF
clone size: few; J gene: TRBJ2-4; CDR3 length: 13; V gene: TRBV2; D gene: TRBD1; CDR3 DNA: TGTGCCAGCAGACCGACAGGGGAAAACATTCAGTACTTC; CDR3 protein: CASRPTGENIQYF
clone size: many; J gene: TRBJ2-7; CDR3 length: 14; V gene: TRBV10-3; D gene: NA; CDR3 DNA: TGTGCCATGCAACAGGGAGAAGGCCCCTACGAGCAGTACTTC; CDR3 protein: CAMQQGEGPYEQYF
clone size: NA; J gene: TRBJ2-3; CDR3 length: 16; V gene: TRBV11-2; D gene: NA; CDR3 DNA: TGTACCAGCAGCGTCCAGCCGGGGGCAACCGCAGATACGCAGTATTTT; CDR3 protein: CTSSVQPGATADTQYF
clone size: NA; J gene: TRBJ2-7; CDR3 length: 17; V gene: TRBV6-5; D gene: TRBD2; CDR3 DNA: TGTGCCAGCAATTACTCGGGGCTAGCGGGAGGGTTCTACGAGCAGTACTTC; CDR3 protein: CASNYSGLAGGFYEQYF
clone size: NA; J gene: TRBJ2-3; CDR3 length: 14; V gene: TRBV10-3; D gene: NA; CDR3 DNA: TGTGTCATCAGTGAGTCGTCGAACAATCAGCCCCAGTATTTT; CDR3 protein: CVISESSNNQPQYF
clone size: NA; J gene: TRBJ2-2; CDR3 length: 11; V gene: TRBV6-5; D gene: NA; CDR3 DNA: TGTGCCAGCAGCCTCTGGAGAGAGCTGTTTTTT; CDR3 protein: CASSLWRELFF
clone size: NA; J gene: TRBJ2-1; CDR3 length: 18; V gene: TRBV7-9; D gene: NA; CDR3 DNA: TGTACCAGCAGCTTGAGCTCTGGCAGGGATGTCCTTACAGATGAGCAGTTCTTC; CDR3 protein: CTSSLSSGRDVLTDEQFF
clone size: few; J gene: TRBJ2-4; CDR3 length: 15; V gene: TRBV24-1; D gene: NA; CDR3 DNA: TGTGCCACCAGTGACCCTAGGGGGGGCAAAAGCATTCAGTACTTC; CDR3 protein: CATSDPRGGKSIQYF
clone size: few; J gene: TRBJ1-1; CDR3 length: 12; V gene: TRBV11-2; D gene: NA; CDR3 DNA: TGTGCCAGCAGCTTAGACAGGACTGAAGCTTTCTTT; CDR3 protein: CASSLDRTEAFF
clone size: NA; J gene: TRBJ2-5; CDR3 length: 16; V gene: TRBV7-9; D gene: TRBD1; CDR3 DNA: TGTGCCAGCAGATTAGGGGACAGAGGGCTGCAAGAGACCCAGTACTTC; CDR3 protein: CASRLGDRGLQETQYF
clone size: NA; J gene: TRBJ1-3; CDR3 length: 14; V gene: TRBV30; D gene: NA; CDR3 DNA: TGTGCCTGGAGTGGGACAGTGGAAGGAATCACCACATATTTT; CDR3 protein: CAWSGTVEGITTYF